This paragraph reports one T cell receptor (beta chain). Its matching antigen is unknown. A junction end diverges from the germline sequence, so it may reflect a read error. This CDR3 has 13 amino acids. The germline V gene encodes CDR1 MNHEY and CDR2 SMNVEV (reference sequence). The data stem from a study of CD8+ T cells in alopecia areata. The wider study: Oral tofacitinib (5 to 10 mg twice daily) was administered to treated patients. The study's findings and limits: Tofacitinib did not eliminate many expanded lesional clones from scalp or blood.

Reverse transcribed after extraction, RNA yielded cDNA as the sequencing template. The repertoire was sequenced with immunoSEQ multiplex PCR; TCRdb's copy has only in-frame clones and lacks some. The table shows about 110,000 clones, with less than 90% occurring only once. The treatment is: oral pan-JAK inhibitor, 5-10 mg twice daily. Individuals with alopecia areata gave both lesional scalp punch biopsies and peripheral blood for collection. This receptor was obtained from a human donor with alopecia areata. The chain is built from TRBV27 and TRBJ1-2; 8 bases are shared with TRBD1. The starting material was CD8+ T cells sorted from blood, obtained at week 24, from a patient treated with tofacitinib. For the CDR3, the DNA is TGTGCCAGTAGTTACAGGGGGATGGATGGCTACACCTTC. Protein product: CASSYRGMDGYTF.